This is a list of T cell receptor beta chains from one sample in a study of cytomegalovirus exposure and HLA in healthy donors. Sequenced by immunoSEQ multiplex PCR; TCRdb stores in-frame clones only, minus some. Found here are a few hundred thousand clones, 65% to 90% of them singletons; the top ten hold 1.4%. The specimen sequenced was PBMCs. Receptors originate from a girl between 10 and 17 years old in good health and CMV-seronegative. Both conserved end residues are part of each CDR3.

j_call,v_call,cdr3_aa
TRBJ2-1,TRBV30,CAWSVQSGRAGEQFF
TRBJ1-1,TRBV7-6,CASSPGGGPEAFF
TRBJ1-5,TRBV7-5,CARSPTVRSNQPQHF
TRBJ1-3,TRBV7-6,CASSAAYRAGNTIYF
NA,TRBV9,CASSVAPSIEQYF
TRBJ1-1,TRBV19,CASKPSGQANTEAFF
TRBJ1-2,TRBV7-6,CASSLYREGVGGYTF
TRBJ1-1,TRBV28,CASSLGRLAFF
TRBJ1-1,TRBV18,CASLTIDRTEKAFF
TRBJ2-3,TRBV6-1,CASSEWGGVSTDTQYF
TRBJ1-1,TRBV28,CASRSTGTEAFF
TRBJ2-5,TRBV6-1,CASSGTGRETQYF
TRBJ2-7,TRBV30,CAWSWGSLFAYEQYF
TRBJ2-7,TRBV5-1,CASSLGSLASYEQYF
TRBJ2-3,TRBV7-6,CASSRNQGPSTDTQYF
TRBJ2-2,TRBV7-2,CASSFYSHGELFF
NA,TRBV5-1,CASSPVRGGDYEQYF
TRBJ2-1,TRBV5-3,CARSGCGLAVVKFYNEQFF
TRBJ1-6,TRBV7-8,CASSPRQGPSSPLHF
TRBJ1-1,TRBV7-8,CASSSGLVDEAFF
TRBJ1-4,TRBV15,CATSRDARGRATNEKLFF
TRBJ2-7,TRBV7-2,CASSLVQSGEQYF
TRBJ1-5,TRBV19,CASSRRGGNQPQHF
TRBJ2-7,TRBV7-9,CASSTDSSYEQYF
TRBJ1-5,TRBV18,CASSPGHVPGPNQPQHF
TRBJ2-7,TRBV14,CASSQRLAGEDTYEQYF
NA,TRBV7-9,CASSQDTYTDYEQYF
TRBJ1-1,TRBV28,CASSQANTEAFF
TRBJ2-3,TRBV7-9,CASSFGKSPYTQYF
TRBJ2-7,TRBV29-1,CSAGGQGGEQYF
TRBJ2-7,TRBV6-5,CASSREMSSYEQYF
TRBJ2-5,TRBV7-8,CASSLGSQETQYF
TRBJ1-2,TRBV7-2,CASSYRRGGYGYTF
TRBJ2-1,TRBV10-3,CAISEQASGDFEQFF
TRBJ2-1,TRBV5-1,CASSWAMAGGSYNEQFF
TRBJ2-7,TRBV28,CASSSRRAQSYEQYF
TRBJ1-2,TRBV6-1,CASSEGAGGRYTF
TRBJ1-5,TRBV5-1,CASSLEGANQPQHF
TRBJ1-1,TRBV5-1,CASSPGDPNTEAFF
TRBJ2-3,TRBV5-6,CASSRRVAGATDTQYF
TRBJ1-1,TRBV7-2,CASSLALGVAFF
TRBJ2-1,TRBV29-1,CSVRADEQFF
TRBJ2-7,TRBV21-1,CASSTGQGEYEQYF
TRBJ1-6,TRBV7-9,CASSLYDRENSPLHF
TRBJ1-5,TRBV1,CTSSQDGRDCHQPQHF
TRBJ2-7,TRBV30,CAWNPGIAGGLEHEQYF
TRBJ2-1,TRBV11-2,CASRLGTGARLGRYNEQFF
TRBJ2-7,TRBV27,CASTLGGGGSYEQYF
TRBJ1-5,TRBV6-5,CASRQGNSNQPQHF